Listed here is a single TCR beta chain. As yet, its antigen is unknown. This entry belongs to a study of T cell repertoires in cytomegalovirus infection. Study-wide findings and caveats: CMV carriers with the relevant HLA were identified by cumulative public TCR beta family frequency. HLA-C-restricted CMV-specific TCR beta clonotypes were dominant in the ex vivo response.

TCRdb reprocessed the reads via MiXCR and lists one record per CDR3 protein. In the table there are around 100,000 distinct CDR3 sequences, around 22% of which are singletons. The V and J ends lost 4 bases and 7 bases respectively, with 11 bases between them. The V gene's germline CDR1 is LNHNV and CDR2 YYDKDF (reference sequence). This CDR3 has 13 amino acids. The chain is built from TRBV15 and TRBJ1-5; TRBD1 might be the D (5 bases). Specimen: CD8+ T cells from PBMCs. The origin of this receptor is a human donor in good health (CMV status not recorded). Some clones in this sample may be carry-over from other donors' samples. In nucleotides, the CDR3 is TGTGCCACCAGCAACCAGGGTTTGCAGCCCCAGCATTTT. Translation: CATSNQGLQPQHF. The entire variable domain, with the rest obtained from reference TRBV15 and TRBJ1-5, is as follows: DAMVIQNPRYQVTQFGKPVTLSCSQTLNHNVMYWYQQKSSQAPKLLFHYYDKDFNNEADTPDNFQSRRPNTSFCFLDIRSPGLGDTAMYLCATSNQGLQPQHFGDGTRLSIL.